The clone carrying this TCR beta chain showed up many times. The entry originates in a study of identical twins. Trimming cost V 1 base and J 2 bases, with 6 bases left between them. The CDR3 has 13 residues. Germline values: CDR1 SGHTA, CDR2 FQGNSA. TCRdb ran MiXCR on the 5' RACE reads and lists one entry per CDR3 protein. Among 550,000 to 700,000 distinct CDR3 sequences, more than 9% were seen once, and the ten largest hold 2.5% to 3.5%. The same data also contributed to another study, on yellow fever vaccine responses in identical twins. That report adds: Each twin's T cell response to the vaccine was reported to look partly convergent and partly personalized.

The sample comprised PBMCs. The rearrangement uses TRBV7-2 and TRBJ2-7; no clear D. This receptor was identified in a woman aged 18-35 years in good health. CDR3 loop: CASSLVGTYEQYF. In nucleotides, the CDR3 is TGTGCCAGCAGCTTAGTAGGGACCTACGAGCAGTACTTC.